This T cell receptor beta chain was identified during a study of blood T cell repertoires in COVID-19. Study background: The United States, Italy and Spain were the sources of the acute and convalescent COVID-19 samples. The cDNA or gDNA used as material had been derived from T cells, B-cell-depleted T cells, or PBMCs.

Patients in Seattle were enrolled during active infection, then followed longitudinally. In the original analysis: Reference gene primer amplification gave nucleated cell count estimates. Method: immunoSEQ multiplex PCR; TCRdb's copy keeps in-frame clones and lacks some. The V and J calls and clone size were taken over from that table, and D and trimming were inferred from the DNA. The sample has hundreds of thousands of clones; approximately 90% are singletons. Sequenced: peripheral blood. The TCR was taken from a man between 18 and 35 years old with COVID-19, enrolled during active disease.

Here the CDR3 DNA reads TGCAGTGCTAGTGCAACGACAGGGGGCTCCTACGAGCAGTACTTC. It yields the protein CSASATTGGSYEQYF. The V gene is TRBV20-1, the J gene TRBJ2-7, with 9 bases that match TRBD1. The ends lost 3 bases at V and 0 bases at J; junction bases unmatched: 6. Per the germline V gene, CDR1 is DFQATT and CDR2 is SNEGSKA (reference sequence). The CDR3 has 15 residues.